Below, one T cell receptor beta chain is given with its context. What it binds is unknown. The protocol was immunoSEQ multiplex PCR, while the TCRdb copy is restricted to in-frame clones and leaves out a portion. The sample has 130,000 to 150,000 clones, around 88% seen once. CDR3 length: 16 amino acids. Trimming removed 6 bases from V and 7 bases from J; junction bases left unmatched: 14. CDR1 and CDR2 (germline): MNHEY, SMNVEV (reference sequence). The sample is drawn from a study of T cell responses to AZD1222 COVID-19 vaccine. Study background: Timing groups of about 4 and about 12 weeks for second doses were pooled. Study-wide findings and caveats: AZD1222 recipients seropositive at baseline numbered only six or seven.

The V gene is TRBV27, the J gene TRBJ1-4, with TRBD1 matching 7 bases. The sample here was peripheral blood, taken on day 0 of AZD1222 vaccination. This clonotype was obtained from an adult in good health. This CDR3 is CASSVARGRGSEKLFF. Written as DNA, the CDR3 is TGTGCCAGCAGCGTAGCTAGGGGGCGGGGGAGTGAAAAACTGTTTTTT.